This is a list of T cell receptor beta chains from one sample in a study of T cell changes during pregnancy in multiple sclerosis. The data were produced by immunoSEQ multiplex PCR, yet TCRdb's version contains in-frame clones alone and is incomplete. This sample has 50,000 or so clones, with 90% to 95% found just once. Sequencing was performed on CD4+ T cells from peripheral blood mononuclear cells, taken in the second trimester of pregnancy. The source of these receptors is a female donor with multiple sclerosis, enrolled in a pregnancy study. Both conserved end residues are part of each CDR3. A D gene is named only where the DNA matches it firmly. Part of the rows lack a size; the others show once, few, many or a class for expanded clones.

v_call	d_call	j_call	clone_size	cdr3_nt	cdr3_aa
TRBV6-5	TRBD2	TRBJ2-7	-	TGTGCCAGCAGATTATTAGGGAGGGTAAATTACGAGCAGTACTTC	CASRLLGRVNYEQYF
TRBV10-3	TRBD1	TRBJ2-7	-	TGTGCCATCAGTGACAGGGGGTATGAGCAGTACTTC	CAISDRGYEQYF
TRBV5-6	-	TRBJ2-5	-	TGTGCCAGCAGCTTGGGGCGGATAGAGACCCAGTACTTC	CASSLGRIETQYF
TRBV6-6	-	TRBJ2-6	-	TGTGCCAGCAGTTACCGGGGTCAGTCTGGGGCCAACGTCCTGACTTTC	CASSYRGQSGANVLTF
TRBV5-5	TRBD1	TRBJ1-5	-	TGTGCCAGCAAGCGCCCAGGAGGGGGCGCGGGGTATAGCAATCAGCCCCAGCATTTT	CASKRPGGGAGYSNQPQHF
TRBV6-1	TRBD1	TRBJ2-5	-	TGTGCCAGCAGTGAAGCGGTCGGGGCAGGGGGTGGGCAGGAGACCCAGTACTTC	CASSEAVGAGGGQETQYF
TRBV6-5	-	TRBJ1-6	-	TGTGCCAGCAGCTGGGACAACATCCATTCACCCCTCCACTTT	CASSWDNIHSPLHF
TRBV5-5	-	TRBJ2-5	-	TGTGCCAGCAGCTTGACGGGGGGCCCAAAGACCCAGTACTTC	CASSLTGGPKTQYF
TRBV5-4	TRBD1	TRBJ1-3	-	TGTGCCAGCAGCAAGACAGGGGTTAACTCTGGAAACACCATATATTTT	CASSKTGVNSGNTIYF
TRBV11-3	TRBD1	TRBJ2-1	-	TGTGCCAGCTCATCAGGGGGCTTGGTTCGCTACAATGAGCAGTTCTTC	CASSSGGLVRYNEQFF
TRBV5-1	-	TRBJ2-3	-	TGCGCCAGCAGCTTTATGAGTAGCACAGATACGCAGTATTTT	CASSFMSSTDTQYF
TRBV19	-	TRBJ1-5	-	TGTGCCAGTAGGATAAGGGAGTTTAGCAATCAGCCCCAGCATTTT	CASRIREFSNQPQHF
TRBV9	-	TRBJ2-1	-	TGTGCCAGCAGCGCCCGGACTACCCGACCATACAATGAGCAGTTCTTC	CASSARTTRPYNEQFF
TRBV9	TRBD2	TRBJ2-3	-	TGTGCCAGCAGCGTAGAGCCTAGCGGGGGCAACACAGATACGCAGTATTTT	CASSVEPSGGNTDTQYF
TRBV18	TRBD2	TRBJ2-3	-	TGTGCCAGCTCAGCTCTAGCGGGGGACGGCACAGATACGCAGTATTTT	CASSALAGDGTDTQYF
TRBV30	-	TRBJ1-6	once	TGTGCCTGGAGGGAGAATTCACCCCTCCACTTT	CAWRENSPLHF
TRBV2	TRBD1	TRBJ1-3	-	TGTGCCAGCAGAGGACAGGGACTCTCTGGAAACACCATATATTTT	CASRGQGLSGNTIYF
TRBV9	TRBD1	TRBJ1-1	-	TGTGCCAGCAGCGTATACGACAGGGCGAATGATGAAGCTTTCTTT	CASSVYDRANDEAFF
TRBV19	TRBD1	TRBJ1-6	-	TGTGCCAGTAGTCGTGGGACAGGGACAACGAATAATTCACCCCTCCACTTT	CASSRGTGTTNNSPLHF
TRBV6-5	-	TRBJ1-2	-	TGTGCCAGCAGTTACTCCCGCAGGGCCTATGGCTACACCTTC	CASSYSRRAYGYTF
TRBV19	-	TRBJ2-7	-	TGTGCCAGTAGTATAGGGCATTTAACCTACGAGCAGTACTTC	CASSIGHLTYEQYF
TRBV11-3	-	TRBJ1-2	-	TGTGCCAGCAGGCACCATAGGACAGCCCCCTATTCCAACTATGGCTACACCTTC	CASRHHRTAPYSNYGYTF